The clone carrying this T cell receptor beta chain was seen ten or more times. The target antigen is unknown. This CDR3 region has 15 residues. The germline gives CDR1 SGHAT, CDR2 FQNNGV. Trimming removed 10 bases at V and 0 bases at J, with 18 bases between. The study amplified the TCR beta CDR3 region from genomic DNA. This amplification was carried out by two rounds of multiplex PCR. Primers were specific to each TRBV and TRBJ gene in first-round PCR. TCRdb fed the multiplex PCR reads into MiXCR, producing one record per CDR3 protein. This table holds roughly 38,000 distinct CDR3 sequences, roughly a quarter found once. The data are from a study of prognosis after radiotherapy for stage I lung cancer. Study-wide points: A drop in unique TCR clone counts was seen after stereotactic body radiation therapy, median around 10,000 versus 6,900.

This chain joins TRBV11-2 and TRBJ1-1; the D is unclear. Source: PBMCs, taken before or after stereotactic body radiation therapy (not recorded which). This TCR was recovered from a donor at least 50 years old with non-small cell lung cancer. CDR3: CATTTVRLLNTEAFF. CDR3 DNA: TGTGCCACCACGACGGTTAGGCTATTGAACACTGAAGCTTTCTTT.